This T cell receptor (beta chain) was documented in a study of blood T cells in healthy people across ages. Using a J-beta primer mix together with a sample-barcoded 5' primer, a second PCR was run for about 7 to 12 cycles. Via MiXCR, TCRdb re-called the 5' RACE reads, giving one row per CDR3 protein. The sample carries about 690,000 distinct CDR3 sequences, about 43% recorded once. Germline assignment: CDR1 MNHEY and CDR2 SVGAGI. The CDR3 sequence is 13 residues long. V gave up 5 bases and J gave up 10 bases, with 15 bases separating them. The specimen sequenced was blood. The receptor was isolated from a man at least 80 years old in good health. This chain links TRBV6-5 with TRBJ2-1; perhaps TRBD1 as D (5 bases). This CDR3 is CASSQQGTYEQFF. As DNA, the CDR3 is TGTGCCAGCAGTCAGCAGGGTACCTACGAGCAGTTCTTC.